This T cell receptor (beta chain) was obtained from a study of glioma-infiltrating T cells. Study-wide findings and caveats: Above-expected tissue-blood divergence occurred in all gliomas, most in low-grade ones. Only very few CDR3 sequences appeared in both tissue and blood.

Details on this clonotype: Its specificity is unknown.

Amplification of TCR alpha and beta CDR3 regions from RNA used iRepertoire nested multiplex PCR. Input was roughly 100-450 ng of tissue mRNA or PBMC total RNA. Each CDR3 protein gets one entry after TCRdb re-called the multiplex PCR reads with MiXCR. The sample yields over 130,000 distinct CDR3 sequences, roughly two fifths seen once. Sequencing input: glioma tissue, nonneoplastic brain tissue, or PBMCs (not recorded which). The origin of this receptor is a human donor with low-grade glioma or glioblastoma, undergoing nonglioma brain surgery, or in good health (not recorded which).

This CDR3 is CSAPTGRDYNEQYF. The DNA for the CDR3 is TGCAGTGCCCCGACCGGGAGGGACTACAATGAGCAGTACTTC. The rearrangement uses TRBV20-1 and TRBJ2-7; 8 nucleotides agree with TRBD2. The CDR3 extends over 14 amino acids. The V gene end was trimmed by 6 bases and the J gene end by 7 bases; junction bases not matched to a gene: 14. Germline assignment: CDR1 DFQATT and CDR2 SNEGSKA (reference sequence).